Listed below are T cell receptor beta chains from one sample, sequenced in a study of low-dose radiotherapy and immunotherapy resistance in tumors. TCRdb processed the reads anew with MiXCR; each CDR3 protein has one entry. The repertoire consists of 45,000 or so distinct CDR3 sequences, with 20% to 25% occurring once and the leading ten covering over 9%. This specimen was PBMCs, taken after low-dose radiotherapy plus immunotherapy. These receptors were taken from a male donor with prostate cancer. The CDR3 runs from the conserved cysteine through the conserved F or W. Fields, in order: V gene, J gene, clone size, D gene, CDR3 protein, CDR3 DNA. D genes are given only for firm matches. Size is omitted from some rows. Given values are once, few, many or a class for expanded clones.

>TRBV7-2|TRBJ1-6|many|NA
CASSLDSPLHF
TGTGCCAGCAGCTTAGATTCACCCCTCCACTTT
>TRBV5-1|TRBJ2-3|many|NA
CASGITDTQYF
TGCGCCAGTGGTATTACAGATACGCAGTATTTT
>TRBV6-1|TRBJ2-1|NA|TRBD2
CASSFSGRLDEQFF
TGTGCCAGCAGTTTTAGCGGGAGGCTGGATGAGCAGTTCTTC
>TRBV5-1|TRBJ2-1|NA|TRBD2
CASSGSSGIVIEQFF
TGCGCCAGCAGCGGTTCTAGCGGGATTGTGATTGAGCAGTTCTTC
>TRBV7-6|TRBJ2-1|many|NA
CASSLRQGQNEQFF
TGTGCCAGCAGCTTGAGGCAGGGGCAAAATGAGCAGTTCTTC
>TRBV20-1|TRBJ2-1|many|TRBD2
CSASGLAGGNEQFF
TGCAGTGCTAGTGGCCTAGCGGGGGGGAATGAGCAGTTCTTC
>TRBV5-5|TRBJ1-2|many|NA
CASSSQVNYGYTF
TGTGCCAGCAGCTCCCAGGTCAACTATGGCTACACCTTC
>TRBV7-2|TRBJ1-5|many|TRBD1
CASSGSQGAQHF
TGTGCCAGCAGCGGCTCCCAGGGGGCCCAGCATTTT
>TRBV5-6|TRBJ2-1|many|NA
CASTWAGNYNEQFF
TGTGCCAGCACCTGGGCGGGTAACTACAATGAGCAGTTCTTC
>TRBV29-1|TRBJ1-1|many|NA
CSVIWEQNTEAFF
TGCAGCGTGATTTGGGAGCAGAACACTGAAGCTTTCTTT
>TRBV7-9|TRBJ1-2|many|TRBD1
CASSLSGTVINYGYTF
TGTGCCAGCAGCTTATCCGGGACAGTGATCAACTATGGCTACACCTTC
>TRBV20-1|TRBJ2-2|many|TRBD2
CSARDRGGWDTGELFF
TGCAGTGCTAGAGACCGGGGGGGCTGGGACACCGGGGAGCTGTTTTTT
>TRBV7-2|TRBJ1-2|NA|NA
CASSPATYGGYTF
TGTGCCAGCAGCCCCGCCACTTACGGGGGCTACACCTTC
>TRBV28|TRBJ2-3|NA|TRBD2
CASSPGTSDLTDTQYF
TGTGCCAGCAGTCCCGGGACTAGCGACCTCACAGATACGCAGTATTTT
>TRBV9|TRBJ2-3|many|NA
CASSGRASTDTQYF
TGTGCCAGCAGCGGTCGGGCTAGCACAGATACGCAGTATTTT
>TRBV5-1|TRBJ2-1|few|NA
CASSGGGDPYNEQFF
TGCGCCAGCAGCGGGGGCGGGGACCCCTACAATGAGCAGTTCTTC
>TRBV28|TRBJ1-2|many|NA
CASSHLYGYTF
TGTGCCAGCAGTCACCTCTATGGCTACACCTTC
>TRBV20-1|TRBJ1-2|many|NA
CSARDLGNYGYTF
TGCAGTGCTAGAGACTTAGGCAACTATGGCTACACCTTC
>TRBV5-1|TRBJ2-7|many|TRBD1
CASSQGDRVSYEQYF
TGCGCCAGCAGCCAAGGGGACAGGGTATCCTACGAGCAGTACTTC
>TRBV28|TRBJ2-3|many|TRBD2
CASSLLAGGPDTQYF
TGTGCCAGCAGCCTACTAGCGGGAGGGCCTGATACGCAGTATTTT
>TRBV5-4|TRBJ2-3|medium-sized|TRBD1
CASSPDRGRPTDTQYF
TGTGCCAGCAGCCCGGACAGGGGGCGCCCCACAGATACGCAGTATTTT
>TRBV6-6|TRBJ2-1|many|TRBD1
CASSYSTGGYNEQFF
TGTGCCAGCAGTTACTCGACAGGGGGCTACAATGAGCAGTTCTTC
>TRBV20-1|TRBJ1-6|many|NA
CSALGGAGLNSPLHF
TGCAGTGCTTTAGGGGGGGCAGGTTTGAATTCACCCCTCCACTTT
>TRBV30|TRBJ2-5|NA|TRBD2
CAWSLSGSPFQYF
TGTGCCTGGAGTCTAAGCGGGAGTCCGTTCCAGTACTTC
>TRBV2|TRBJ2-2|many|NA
CASSVVKMKELFF
TGTGCCAGCAGTGTAGTGAAGATGAAGGAGCTGTTTTTT
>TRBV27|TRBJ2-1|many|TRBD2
CASSPAGRAADEQFF
TGTGCCAGCAGTCCAGCGGGGCGGGCAGCGGATGAGCAGTTCTTC
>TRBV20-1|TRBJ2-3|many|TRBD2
CSADGTSGSGVGDTQYF
TGCAGTGCCGACGGGACTAGCGGGAGCGGGGTGGGAGATACGCAGTATTTT
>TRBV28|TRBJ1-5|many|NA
CASSPPGIRQPQHF
TGTGCCAGCAGTCCCCCGGGGATAAGACAGCCCCAGCATTTT
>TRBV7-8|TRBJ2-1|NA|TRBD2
CASSTLAGGPGEQFF
TGTGCCAGCAGCACCCTAGCGGGAGGGCCGGGTGAGCAGTTCTTC
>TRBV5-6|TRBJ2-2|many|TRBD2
CASSQGLAGDAGELFF
TGTGCCAGCAGTCAGGGACTAGCGGGAGATGCCGGGGAGCTGTTTTTT
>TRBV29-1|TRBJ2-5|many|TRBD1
CSLRGTGEGTQYF
TGCAGCCTCCGCGGGACAGGGGAGGGGACCCAGTACTTC
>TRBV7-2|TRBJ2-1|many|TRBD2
CASSRRSGRVNEQFF
TGTGCCAGCAGCCGCCGAAGCGGGAGGGTGAATGAGCAGTTCTTC
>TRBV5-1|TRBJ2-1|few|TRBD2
CASSPIAGGPVNEQFF
TGCGCCAGCAGCCCCATAGCGGGGGGGCCGGTCAATGAGCAGTTCTTC